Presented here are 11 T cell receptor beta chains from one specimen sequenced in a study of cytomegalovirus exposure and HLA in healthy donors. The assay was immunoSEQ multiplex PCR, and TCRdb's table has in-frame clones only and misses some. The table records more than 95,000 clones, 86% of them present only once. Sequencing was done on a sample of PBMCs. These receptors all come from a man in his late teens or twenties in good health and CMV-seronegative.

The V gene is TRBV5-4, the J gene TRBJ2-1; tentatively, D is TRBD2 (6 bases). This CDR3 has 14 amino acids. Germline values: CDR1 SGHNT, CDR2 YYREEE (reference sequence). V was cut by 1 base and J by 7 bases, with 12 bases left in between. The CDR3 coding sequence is TGTGCCAGCAGCTTGAGGTCACTAGCAAATGAGCAGTTCTTC. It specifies CASSLRSLANEQFF.

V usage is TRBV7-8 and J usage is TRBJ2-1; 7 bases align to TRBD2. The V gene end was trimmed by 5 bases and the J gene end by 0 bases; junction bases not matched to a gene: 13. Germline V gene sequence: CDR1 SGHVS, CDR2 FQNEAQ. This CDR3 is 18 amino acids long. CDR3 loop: CASSPGGRGRASYNEQFF. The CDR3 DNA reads TGTGCCAGCAGCCCGGGGGGTCGAGGGAGGGCCTCCTACAATGAGCAGTTCTTC.

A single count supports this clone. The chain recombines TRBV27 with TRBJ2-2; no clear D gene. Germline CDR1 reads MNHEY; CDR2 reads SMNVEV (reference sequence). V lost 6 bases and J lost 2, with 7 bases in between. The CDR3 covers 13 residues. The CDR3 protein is CASRTTNTGELFF. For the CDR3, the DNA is TGTGCCAGCAGGACAACTAACACCGGGGAGCTGTTTTTT.

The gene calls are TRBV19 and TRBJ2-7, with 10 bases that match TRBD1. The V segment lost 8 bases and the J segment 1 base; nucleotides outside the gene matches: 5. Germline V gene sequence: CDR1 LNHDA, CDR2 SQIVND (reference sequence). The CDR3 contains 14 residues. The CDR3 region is CASARQGASYEQYF. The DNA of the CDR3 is TGTGCCAGTGCTCGACAGGGGGCTTCCTACGAGCAGTACTTC.

DNA of the CDR3: TGTGCCAGCAGCTTGGGACAGGGGACGCGGGAGACCCAGTACTTC. Residues: CASSLGQGTRETQYF. The chain has TRBV9 and TRBJ2-5, with 10 bases matching TRBD1. The CDR3 totals 15 residues. Losses at the gene ends were 4 bases for V and 5 bases for J; bases not matched to a gene: 8. Germline assignment: CDR1 SGDLS and CDR2 YYNGEE.

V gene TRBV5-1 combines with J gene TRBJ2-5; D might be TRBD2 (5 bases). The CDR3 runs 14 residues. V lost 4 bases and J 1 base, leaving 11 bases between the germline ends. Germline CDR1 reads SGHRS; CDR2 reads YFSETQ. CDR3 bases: TGCGCCAGCAGCACGGGGAGCGGCCAAGAGACCCAGTACTTC. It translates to CASSTGSGQETQYF.

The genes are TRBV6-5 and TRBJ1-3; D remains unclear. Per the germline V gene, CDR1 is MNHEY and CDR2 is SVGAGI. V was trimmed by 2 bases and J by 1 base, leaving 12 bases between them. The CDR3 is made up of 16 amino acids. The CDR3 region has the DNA TGTGCCAGCAGTTACGCCGACATGAAGTCTGGAAACACCATATATTTT. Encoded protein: CASSYADMKSGNTIYF.

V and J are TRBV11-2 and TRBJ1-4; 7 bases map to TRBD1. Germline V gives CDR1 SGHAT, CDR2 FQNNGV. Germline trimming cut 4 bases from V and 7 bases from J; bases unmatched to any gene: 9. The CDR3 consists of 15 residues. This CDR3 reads CASSSQGGRGEKLFF. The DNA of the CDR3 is TGTGCCAGCAGCTCACAAGGGGGCAGAGGTGAAAAACTGTTTTTT.

The CDR3: CATRTGGLYEQYF. In nucleotides, the CDR3 is TGTGCCACCCGGACAGGGGGCCTCTACGAGCAGTACTTC. This chain uses TRBV6-5 with TRBJ2-7; TRBD1 matches at 11 bases. In germline, CDR1 is MNHEY, CDR2 SVGAGI. With 10 bases clipped from V and 3 bases from J, the junction kept 5 bases outside the gene matches. The CDR3 runs to 13 residues.

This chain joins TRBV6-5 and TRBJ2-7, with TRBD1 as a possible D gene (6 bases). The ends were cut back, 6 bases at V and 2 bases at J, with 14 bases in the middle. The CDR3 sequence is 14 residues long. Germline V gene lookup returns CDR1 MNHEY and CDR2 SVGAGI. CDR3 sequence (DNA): TGTGCCAGCAGAACCGGGACATCTACCTACGAGCAGTACTTC. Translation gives CASRTGTSTYEQYF.

CDR3: CSVALGQVRGEQFF. For the CDR3, the DNA is TGCAGCGTTGCCCTAGGACAGGTACGCGGTGAGCAGTTCTTC. V usage is TRBV29-1 and J usage is TRBJ2-1, with TRBD1 matching over 7 bases. The ends lost 4 bases at V and 9 bases at J; junction bases unmatched: 12. Germline CDR1 is SQVTM and CDR2 is ANQGSEA. There are 14 residues in the CDR3.